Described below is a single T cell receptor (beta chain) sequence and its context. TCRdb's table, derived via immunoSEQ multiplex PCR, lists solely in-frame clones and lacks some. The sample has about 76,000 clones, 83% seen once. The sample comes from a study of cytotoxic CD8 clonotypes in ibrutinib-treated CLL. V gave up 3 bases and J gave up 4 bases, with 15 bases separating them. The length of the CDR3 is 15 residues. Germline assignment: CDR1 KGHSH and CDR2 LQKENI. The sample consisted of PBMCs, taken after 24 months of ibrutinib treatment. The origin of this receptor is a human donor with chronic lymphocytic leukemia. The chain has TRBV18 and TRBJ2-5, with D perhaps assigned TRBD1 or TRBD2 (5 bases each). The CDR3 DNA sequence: TGTGCCAGCTCACCGATGGGGAATGGGGGAGAGACCCAGTACTTC. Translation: CASSPMGNGGETQYF.